Listed here is a single TCR beta chain. Relative to the germline gene, one junction end is altered; a read error may explain this. Clones were sequenced by immunoSEQ multiplex PCR, and TCRdb holds only the in-frame ones, with some missing. The sample gives 90,000 to 120,000 clones, more than 70% of which show up once; roughly 4.3% is in the top ten. The CDR3 is 18 amino acids. The germline V gene encodes CDR1 SSHAT and CDR2 FNYEAQ (reference sequence). These data originate in a study of blood T cell repertoires in COVID-19. Background on the study: Samples of COVID-19 (acute and convalescent) were obtained from the United States, Italy and Spain.

The specimen sequenced was peripheral blood. The TCR sequence derives from a man between 65 and 85 years old with acute or convalescent COVID-19. The V and J genes are TRBV7-7 and TRBJ2-2; possible D gene TRBD1, 6 bases. The DNA of the CDR3 is TGTGCTAGCAGCTTATTCGCAGGGGCCACTTCGAACACCGGGGAGCTGTTTTTT. Protein sequence: CASSLFAGATSNTGELFF.